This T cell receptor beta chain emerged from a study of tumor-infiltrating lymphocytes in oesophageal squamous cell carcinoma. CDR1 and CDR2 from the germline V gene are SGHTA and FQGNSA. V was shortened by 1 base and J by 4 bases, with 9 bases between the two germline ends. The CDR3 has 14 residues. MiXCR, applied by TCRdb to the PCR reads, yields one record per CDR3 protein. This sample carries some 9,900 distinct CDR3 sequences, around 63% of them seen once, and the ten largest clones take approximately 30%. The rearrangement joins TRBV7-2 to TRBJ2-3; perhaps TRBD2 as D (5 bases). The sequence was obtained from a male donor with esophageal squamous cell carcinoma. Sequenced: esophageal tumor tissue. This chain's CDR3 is CASSLDGGPDTQYF. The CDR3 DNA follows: TGTGCCAGCAGCTTAGACGGAGGCCCAGATACGCAGTATTTT. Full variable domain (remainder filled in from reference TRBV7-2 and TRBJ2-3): GAGVSQSPSNKVTEKGKDVELRCDPISGHTALYWYRQSLGQGLEFLIYFQGNSAPDKSGLPSDRFSAERTGGSVSTLTIQRTQQEDSAVYLCASSLDGGPDTQYFGPGTRLTVL.